A single sample gave rise to the 8 T cell receptor beta chains below, sequenced in a study of blood T cell repertoires in COVID-19. Using immunoSEQ multiplex PCR, the repertoire was profiled, and TCRdb retains in-frame clones only, with some absent. The table has about 480,000 clones, roughly 90% seen once; the top ten hold about 2%. Sequenced input: PBMCs or T cells enriched from blood (not recorded which). All receptors derive from a woman between 35 and 50 years old who had recovered from COVID-19.

This chain links TRBV10-1 with TRBJ2-3, with 8 bases identical to TRBD2. The CDR3 is 17 residues long. Unmatched junction bases numbered 5, after V lost 0 bases and J lost 0 bases. From germline, CDR1 is WNHNN and CDR2 SYGVQD (reference sequence). For the CDR3, the DNA is TGCGCCAGCAGTGAGTCCCTAACTAGCGGAAGCACAGATACGCAGTATTTT. As protein: CASSESLTSGSTDTQYF.

The CDR3 loop reads CASSFPSTDTQYF. CDR3 coding DNA: TGTGCCAGCAGCTTCCCAAGCACAGATACGCAGTATTTT. The chain recombines TRBV7-2 with TRBJ2-3, with D hard to call. This CDR3 has 13 residues. V lost 3 bases and J lost 0, with 4 bases in between. Germline V CDR1 and CDR2: SGHTA, FQGNSA.

The V gene is TRBV18, the J gene TRBJ1-1, with D unresolved. The CDR3 is made up of 14 amino acids. In germline, CDR1 is KGHSH, CDR2 LQKENI. The germline V and J ends were trimmed by 2 bases and 4 bases, with 11 bases remaining between them. The CDR3 region is CASSPEGWFTEAFF. The CDR3 DNA is TGTGCCAGCTCACCAGAGGGTTGGTTCACTGAAGCTTTCTTT. Full variable domain (outside the CDR3, taken from reference TRBV18 and TRBJ1-1): NAGVMQNPRHLVRRRGQEARLRCSPMKGHSHVYWYRQLPEEGLKFMVYLQKENIIDESGMPKERFSAEFPKEGPSILRIQQVVRGDSAAYFCASSPEGWFTEAFFGQGTRLTVV.

The chain couples TRBV19 to TRBJ2-3; TRBD1 matches 7 bases. CDR1 is LNHDA, CDR2 SQIVND, per germline (reference sequence). CDR3 size: 16 residues. The J segment lost 1 base and the V segment lost 5 bases, leaving 9 bases of the junction unmatched. The CDR3 sequence is CASSRRGQRGTDTQYF. The CDR3 bases are TGTGCCAGTAGTCGCCGGGGACAGAGGGGCACAGATACGCAGTATTTT. Full variable domain (remainder filled in from reference TRBV19 and TRBJ2-3): DGGITQSPKYLFRKEGQNVTLSCEQNLNHDAMYWYRQDPGQGLRLIYYSQIVNDFQKGDIAEGYSVSREKKESFPLTVTSAQKNPTAFYLCASSRRGQRGTDTQYFGPGTRLTVL.

The V and J genes are TRBV29-1 and TRBJ1-5, with unresolved D. The germline V gene has CDR1 SQVTM and CDR2 ANQGSEA. The germline V and J ends were trimmed by 6 bases and 7 bases, with 13 bases remaining between them. This CDR3 region has 12 residues. CDR3 sequence: CSVRTGGQPQHF. CDR3 DNA sequence: TGCAGCGTGCGGACTGGTGGACAGCCCCAGCATTTT.

CDR3 residues: CASSWIAGQGSYEQYF. For the CDR3, the DNA is TGTGCCAGCAGCTGGATAGCGGGCCAAGGCTCCTACGAGCAGTACTTC. This sequence joins TRBV7-2 and TRBJ2-7; 7 nucleotides align to TRBD2. J gave up 0 bases and V 4 bases, and 9 bases lay outside the gene matches. Germline loops: CDR1 SGHTA, CDR2 FQGNSA. The CDR3 covers 16 residues.

The chain joins TRBV6-5 to TRBJ2-3, with D tentatively TRBD2 (5 bases). The V gene lost 5 bases and the J gene lost 4 bases, with 7 bases spanning the gap. In germline, CDR1 is MNHEY, CDR2 SVGAGI. CDR3 length: 12 residues. The CDR3 DNA sequence: TGTGCCAGCAGTACTAGTTCAGATACGCAGTATTTT. Its protein is CASSTSSDTQYF.

V usage is TRBV6-5 and J usage is TRBJ1-4, with a weak D call TRBD1 (5 bases). The CDR3 totals 14 residues. V lost 7 bases and J lost 8, with 17 bases in between. Germline lookup yields CDR1 MNHEY and CDR2 SVGAGI. The chain's CDR3 is CASTPGGDGEKLFF. The CDR3 nucleotides read TGTGCCAGCACCCCAGGCGGGGACGGCGAAAAACTGTTTTTT.